This is a list of T cell receptor beta chains from one sample in a study of OX40 agonist ivuxolimab in advanced cancers. Sequenced by immunoSEQ multiplex PCR; TCRdb stores in-frame clones only, minus some. The sample carries tens of thousands of clones, 80% to 90% recorded once. The sequencing used CD4+ or CD8+ T cells sorted from blood, collected in a trial of the OX40 agonist ivuxolimab. These TCRs come from an adult with an advanced solid tumor such as melanoma, head and neck, liver or kidney cancer. CDR3s include the opening cysteine and the closing phenylalanine or tryptophan. Fields, in order: clone size, J gene, V gene, D gene, CDR3 length, CDR3 DNA, CDR3 protein. D genes are given only for firm matches. Expanded clones are given a class, and other clones once, few, many or no size at all.

abundance: -; j_gene: TRBJ1-3; v_gene: TRBV7-3; d_gene: -; len: 16; CDR3nt: TGTGCCAGCAGCTTACCGGGACCCTACTCTGGAAACACCATATATTTT; CDR3aa: CASSLPGPYSGNTIYF
abundance: -; j_gene: TRBJ1-2; v_gene: TRBV11-2; d_gene: -; len: 13; CDR3nt: TGTGCCAGCAGCACTCCGGACGGGGACGGCTACACCTTC; CDR3aa: CASSTPDGDGYTF
abundance: -; j_gene: TRBJ1-4; v_gene: TRBV27; d_gene: TRBD1; len: 15; CDR3nt: TGTGCCAGCGCTGAGGGGACAGGGGTTCGGGAAAAACTGTTTTTT; CDR3aa: CASAEGTGVREKLFF
abundance: -; j_gene: TRBJ2-7; v_gene: TRBV7-2; d_gene: -; len: 15; CDR3nt: TGTGCCAGCAGCCCCGTCGGGACGGGTACCTACGAGCAGTACTTC; CDR3aa: CASSPVGTGTYEQYF
abundance: once; j_gene: TRBJ2-5; v_gene: TRBV28; d_gene: TRBD1; len: 15; CDR3nt: TGTGCCAGCAGTTTGGCGGGACAGGGGCTGGAGACCCAGTACTTC; CDR3aa: CASSLAGQGLETQYF
abundance: -; j_gene: TRBJ2-6; v_gene: TRBV29-1; d_gene: -; len: 15; CDR3nt: TGCAGCGTTGAATTTCTCGACTCTGGGGCCAACGTCCTGACTTTC; CDR3aa: CSVEFLDSGANVLTF
abundance: -; j_gene: TRBJ1-1; v_gene: TRBV2; d_gene: -; len: 13; CDR3nt: TGTGCCAGCAGCCTACAGGGAAGGACTGAAGCTTTCTTT; CDR3aa: CASSLQGRTEAFF
abundance: once; j_gene: TRBJ2-2; v_gene: TRBV6-4; d_gene: TRBD2; len: 15; CDR3nt: TGTGCCAGCGCCAGACTAGCGGGAGACACCGGGGAGCTGTTTTTT; CDR3aa: CASARLAGDTGELFF
abundance: once; j_gene: TRBJ2-1; v_gene: TRBV20-1; d_gene: -; len: 11; CDR3nt: TGCAGTGCTAGAGGGGGAGTTGAGCAGTTCTTC; CDR3aa: CSARGGVEQFF
abundance: -; j_gene: TRBJ1-2; v_gene: TRBV11-2; d_gene: -; len: 14; CDR3nt: TGTGCCAGCAGCCTAACAGGGATGACCTATGGCTACACCTTC; CDR3aa: CASSLTGMTYGYTF
abundance: -; j_gene: TRBJ2-4; v_gene: TRBV5-1; d_gene: -; len: 14; CDR3nt: TGCGCCAGCAGCTTAGGGCAGGGCGGGGACATTCAGTACTTC; CDR3aa: CASSLGQGGDIQYF
abundance: -; j_gene: TRBJ2-2; v_gene: TRBV9; d_gene: -; len: 14; CDR3nt: TGTGCCAGCAGCGTAGACCAGGTCGCCGGGGAGCTGTTTTTT; CDR3aa: CASSVDQVAGELFF
abundance: -; j_gene: TRBJ2-7; v_gene: TRBV4-1; d_gene: -; len: 14; CDR3nt: TGCGCCAGCAGCCAAGCGGAGACCTCCTACGAGCAGTACTTC; CDR3aa: CASSQAETSYEQYF
abundance: once; j_gene: TRBJ1-5; v_gene: TRBV2; d_gene: -; len: 12; CDR3nt: TGTGCCAGCAGAAAGGGGGATCAGCCCCAGCATTTT; CDR3aa: CASRKGDQPQHF
abundance: -; j_gene: TRBJ2-1; v_gene: TRBV30; d_gene: -; len: 15; CDR3nt: TGTGCCTGGAGTGAAGGGGATAGCTCCTACAATGAGCAGTTCTTC; CDR3aa: CAWSEGDSSYNEQFF
abundance: -; j_gene: TRBJ2-1; v_gene: TRBV11-2; d_gene: TRBD2; len: 18; CDR3nt: TGTGCCAGCAGCTGGGACTTGGAACTAGCGGGAGGGCTCGATGAGCAGTTCTTC; CDR3aa: CASSWDLELAGGLDEQFF
abundance: -; j_gene: TRBJ1-3; v_gene: TRBV18; d_gene: -; len: 16; CDR3nt: TGTGCCAGCTCACCACGGATGGGGACACTGGAAAACACCATATATTTT; CDR3aa: CASSPRMGTLENTIYF
abundance: -; j_gene: TRBJ2-7; v_gene: TRBV10-1; d_gene: -; len: 10; CDR3nt: TGCGCCAGCAGGGGGACGGGTCAGTACTTC; CDR3aa: CASRGTGQYF
abundance: -; j_gene: TRBJ1-1; v_gene: TRBV7-2; d_gene: TRBD1; len: 17; CDR3nt: TGTGCCAGCAGCTATTGGGCCAACCGGGACAGGATGACTGAAGCTTTCTTT; CDR3aa: CASSYWANRDRMTEAFF
abundance: -; j_gene: TRBJ2-6; v_gene: TRBV6-5; d_gene: TRBD1; len: 14; CDR3nt: TGTGCCAGCAGCGACAGGGCGGGGGCCAACGTCCTGACTTTC; CDR3aa: CASSDRAGANVLTF
abundance: -; j_gene: TRBJ2-7; v_gene: TRBV18; d_gene: TRBD1; len: 16; CDR3nt: TGTGCCAGCTCACCAGTACTCGGGACAGGGCCCTACGAGCAGTACTTC; CDR3aa: CASSPVLGTGPYEQYF
abundance: few; j_gene: TRBJ1-1; v_gene: TRBV7-2; d_gene: -; len: 13; CDR3nt: TGTGCCAGCAGCCAAAACAGGAACACTGAAGCTTTCTTT; CDR3aa: CASSQNRNTEAFF
abundance: once; j_gene: TRBJ2-4; v_gene: TRBV21-1; d_gene: -; len: 15; CDR3nt: TGTGCCAGCAGCAACTTTAGGGACAGAAAAAACATTCAGTACTTC; CDR3aa: CASSNFRDRKNIQYF
abundance: -; j_gene: TRBJ2-2; v_gene: TRBV2; d_gene: -; len: 16; CDR3nt: TGTGCCAGCAGTGAATTAGGGCAGGGGCAGGGCGGGGAGCTGTTTTTT; CDR3aa: CASSELGQGQGGELFF
abundance: -; j_gene: TRBJ2-7; v_gene: TRBV5-1; d_gene: TRBD2; len: 15; CDR3nt: TGCGCCAGCAGCTTGGCAAGCGGGAGATTTTACGAGCAGTACTTC; CDR3aa: CASSLASGRFYEQYF
abundance: few; j_gene: TRBJ2-7; v_gene: TRBV27; d_gene: TRBD2; len: 15; CDR3nt: TGTGCCAGCAGGCCCCGGTCGGGGGGACCGACCGAGCAGTACTTC; CDR3aa: CASRPRSGGPTEQYF
abundance: -; j_gene: TRBJ1-2; v_gene: TRBV2; d_gene: -; len: 13; CDR3nt: TGTGCCAGCAAACCCGACAGCTCCTATGGCTACACCTTC; CDR3aa: CASKPDSSYGYTF
abundance: -; j_gene: TRBJ2-1; v_gene: TRBV7-6; d_gene: TRBD1; len: 17; CDR3nt: TGTGCCAGCAGCTTAGCCCTCGGACAGGGTGGGTTGAGTGAGCAGTTCTTC; CDR3aa: CASSLALGQGGLSEQFF
abundance: -; j_gene: TRBJ1-4; v_gene: TRBV5-1; d_gene: TRBD1; len: 14; CDR3nt: TGCGCCAGCAGCTTCGGGACAGGGGATTTGAAACTGTTTTTT; CDR3aa: CASSFGTGDLKLFF
abundance: -; j_gene: TRBJ2-3; v_gene: TRBV28; d_gene: -; len: 15; CDR3nt: TGTGCCAGCAGTTTAATGGGGTCTAGCACAGATACGCAGTATTTT; CDR3aa: CASSLMGSSTDTQYF
abundance: few; j_gene: TRBJ1-2; v_gene: TRBV2; d_gene: -; len: 12; CDR3nt: TGTGCCAGCAGTGAGACAGGCGAGGGCTACACCTTC; CDR3aa: CASSETGEGYTF
abundance: -; j_gene: TRBJ1-5; v_gene: TRBV18; d_gene: -; len: 14; CDR3nt: TGTGCCAGCTCAGGTGGACCGAGCAATCAGCCCCAGCATTTT; CDR3aa: CASSGGPSNQPQHF
abundance: -; j_gene: TRBJ2-3; v_gene: TRBV5-4; d_gene: TRBD2; len: 16; CDR3nt: TGTGCCAGCAGCTCCCCACTAGCGGGGACCACAGATACGCAGTATTTT; CDR3aa: CASSSPLAGTTDTQYF
abundance: -; j_gene: TRBJ2-7; v_gene: TRBV11-2; d_gene: -; len: 13; CDR3nt: TGTGCCAGCAGCTTAGATCACAACTACGAGCAGTACTTC; CDR3aa: CASSLDHNYEQYF
abundance: -; j_gene: TRBJ1-2; v_gene: TRBV4-2; d_gene: -; len: 12; CDR3nt: TGTGCCAGCAGCAAGGGAGTGAATGGCTACACCTTC; CDR3aa: CASSKGVNGYTF
abundance: once; j_gene: TRBJ1-4; v_gene: TRBV27; d_gene: TRBD1; len: 15; CDR3nt: TGTGCCAGCAGTTTAGGACAGGGACGGGATGAAAAACTGTTTTTT; CDR3aa: CASSLGQGRDEKLFF
abundance: -; j_gene: TRBJ1-4; v_gene: TRBV19; d_gene: -; len: 12; CDR3nt: TGTGCCAGTTTTTCACGTTCCGAAAAACTGTTTTTT; CDR3aa: CASFSRSEKLFF
abundance: -; j_gene: TRBJ2-3; v_gene: TRBV5-1; d_gene: TRBD1; len: 14; CDR3nt: TGCGCCAGCAGGGGACAGGGGGCAACAGATACGCAGTATTTT; CDR3aa: CASRGQGATDTQYF
abundance: -; j_gene: TRBJ2-3; v_gene: TRBV7-2; d_gene: -; len: 12; CDR3nt: TGTGCCAGCAGCCCAACCGGAGATACGCAGTATTTT; CDR3aa: CASSPTGDTQYF
abundance: -; j_gene: TRBJ1-5; v_gene: TRBV28; d_gene: -; len: 16; CDR3nt: TGTGCCAGCAGTCGGAGTCGTGGGTATAGCAATCAGCCCCAGCATTTT; CDR3aa: CASSRSRGYSNQPQHF
abundance: -; j_gene: TRBJ2-7; v_gene: TRBV5-6; d_gene: -; len: 13; CDR3nt: TGTGCCAGCAGCTGGGACGGCGCCTACGAGCAGTACTTC; CDR3aa: CASSWDGAYEQYF